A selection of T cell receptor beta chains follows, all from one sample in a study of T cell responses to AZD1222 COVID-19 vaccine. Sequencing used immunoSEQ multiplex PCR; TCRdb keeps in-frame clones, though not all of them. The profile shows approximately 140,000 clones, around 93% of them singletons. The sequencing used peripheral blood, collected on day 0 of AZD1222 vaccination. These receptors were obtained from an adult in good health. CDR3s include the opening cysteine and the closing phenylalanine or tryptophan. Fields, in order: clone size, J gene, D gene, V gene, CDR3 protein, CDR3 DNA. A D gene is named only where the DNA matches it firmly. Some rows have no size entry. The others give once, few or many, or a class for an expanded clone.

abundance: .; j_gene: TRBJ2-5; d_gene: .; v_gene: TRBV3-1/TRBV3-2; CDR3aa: CASSQDRGTQYF; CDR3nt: TGTGCCAGCAGCCAAGATAGGGGGACCCAGTACTTC
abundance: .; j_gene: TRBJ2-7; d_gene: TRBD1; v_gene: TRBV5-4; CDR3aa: CASSYLPGQGVYEQYF; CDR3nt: TGTGCCAGCAGCTACCTACCGGGACAGGGGGTTTACGAGCAGTACTTC
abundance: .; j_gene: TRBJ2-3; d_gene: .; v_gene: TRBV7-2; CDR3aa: CASSIAALSTDTQYF; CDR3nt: TGTGCCAGCAGCATAGCGGCCCTTAGCACAGATACGCAGTATTTT
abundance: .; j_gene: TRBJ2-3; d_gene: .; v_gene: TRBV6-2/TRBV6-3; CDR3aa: CASSYGRYHTDTQYF; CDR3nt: TGTGCCAGCAGTTACGGGAGGTACCACACAGATACGCAGTATTTT
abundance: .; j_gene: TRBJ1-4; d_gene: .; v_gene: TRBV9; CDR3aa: CASSVDDANEKLFF; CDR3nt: TGTGCCAGCAGCGTAGATGACGCTAATGAAAAACTGTTTTTT
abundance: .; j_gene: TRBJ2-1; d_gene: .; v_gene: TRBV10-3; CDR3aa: CAIGGVGDEQFF; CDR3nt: TGTGCCATCGGGGGTGTGGGGGATGAGCAGTTCTTC
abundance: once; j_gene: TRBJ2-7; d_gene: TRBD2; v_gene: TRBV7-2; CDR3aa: CASSYGTRSEQYF; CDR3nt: TGTGCCAGCAGCTACGGGACTAGGAGCGAGCAGTACTTC
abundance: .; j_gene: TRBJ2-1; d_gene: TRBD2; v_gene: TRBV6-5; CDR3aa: CASRSAGDSNEQFF; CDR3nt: TGTGCCAGCAGGTCGGCGGGAGATTCAAATGAGCAGTTCTTC
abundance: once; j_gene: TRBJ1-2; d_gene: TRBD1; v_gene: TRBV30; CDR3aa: CAWSQTGGAYGYTF; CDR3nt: TGTGCCTGGAGCCAAACAGGGGGCGCGTATGGCTACACCTTC
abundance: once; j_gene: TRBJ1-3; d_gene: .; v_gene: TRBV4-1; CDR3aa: CASSHRDGGNTIYF; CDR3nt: TGCGCCAGCAGCCACCGGGACGGCGGAAACACCATATATTTT
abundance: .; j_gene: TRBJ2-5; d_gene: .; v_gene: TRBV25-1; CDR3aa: CASSEGSLQETQYF; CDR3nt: TGTGCCAGCAGTGAGGGCAGCCTACAAGAGACCCAGTACTTC
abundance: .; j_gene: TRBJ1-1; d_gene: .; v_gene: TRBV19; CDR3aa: CASSPRVSMNTEAFF; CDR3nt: TGTGCCAGTAGCCCCAGGGTTTCAATGAACACTGAAGCTTTCTTT
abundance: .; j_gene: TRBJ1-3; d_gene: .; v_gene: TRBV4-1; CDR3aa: CASSHGDTDSGNTIYF; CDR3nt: TGCGCCAGCAGCCATGGGGACACGGACTCTGGAAACACCATATATTTT
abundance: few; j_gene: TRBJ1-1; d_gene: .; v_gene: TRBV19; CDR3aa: CASSSTVNTEAFF; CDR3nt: TGTGCCAGTAGTTCGACAGTGAACACTGAAGCTTTCTTT
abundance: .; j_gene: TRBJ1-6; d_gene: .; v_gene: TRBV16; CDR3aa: CASSQSVGLNSPLHF; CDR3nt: TGTGCCAGCAGCCAATCGGTCGGATTAAATTCACCCCTCCACTTT
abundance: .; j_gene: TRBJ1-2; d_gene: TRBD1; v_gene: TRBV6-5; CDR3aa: CASGDRGLYYGYTF; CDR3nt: TGTGCCAGCGGGGACAGGGGGCTTTACTATGGCTACACCTTC
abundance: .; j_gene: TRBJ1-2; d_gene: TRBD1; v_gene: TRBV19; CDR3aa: CASRYDRDYGYTF; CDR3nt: TGTGCCAGTAGATACGACAGGGACTATGGCTACACCTTC
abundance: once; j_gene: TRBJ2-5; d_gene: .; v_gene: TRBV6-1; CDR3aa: CASSEGSLQETQYF; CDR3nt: TGTGCCAGCAGTGAGGGTAGTCTCCAAGAGACCCAGTACTTC
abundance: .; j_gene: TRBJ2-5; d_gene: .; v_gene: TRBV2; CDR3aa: CASRDTRAIKSETQYF; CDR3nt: TGTGCCAGCAGGGATACTAGAGCCATAAAGTCAGAGACCCAGTACTTC
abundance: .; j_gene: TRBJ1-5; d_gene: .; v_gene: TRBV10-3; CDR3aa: CAISGTENQPQHF; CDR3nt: TGTGCCATCAGTGGTACCGAGAATCAGCCCCAGCATTTT
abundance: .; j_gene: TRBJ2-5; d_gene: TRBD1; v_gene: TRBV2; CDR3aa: CAMDRGETQYF; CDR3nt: TGTGCCATGGACAGGGGTGAGACCCAGTACTTC
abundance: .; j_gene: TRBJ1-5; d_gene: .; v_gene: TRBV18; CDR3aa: CASSPLPGDSNQPQHF; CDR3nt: TGTGCCAGCTCACCCCTGCCGGGAGATAGCAATCAGCCCCAGCATTTT
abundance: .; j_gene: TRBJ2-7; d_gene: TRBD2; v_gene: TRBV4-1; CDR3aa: CASSQDRLSRGAGYEQYF; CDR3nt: TGCGCCAGCAGCCAAGATCGGTTGTCGCGGGGGGCTGGCTACGAGCAGTACTTC
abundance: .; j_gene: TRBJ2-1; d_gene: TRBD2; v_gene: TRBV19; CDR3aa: CASSIERTSLAGVDNEQFF; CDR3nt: TGTGCCAGTAGTATAGAGCGCACCTCTTTAGCGGGTGTCGACAATGAGCAGTTCTTC
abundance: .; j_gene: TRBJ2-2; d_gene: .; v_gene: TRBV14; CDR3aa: CASSQQATRELFF; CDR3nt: TGTGCCAGCAGCCAACAGGCAACTCGGGAGCTGTTTTTT
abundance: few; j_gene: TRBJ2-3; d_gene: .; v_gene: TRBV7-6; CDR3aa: CASSLEAGLPTDTQYF; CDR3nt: TGTGCCAGCAGCTTAGAAGCGGGTCTCCCCACAGATACGCAGTATTTT
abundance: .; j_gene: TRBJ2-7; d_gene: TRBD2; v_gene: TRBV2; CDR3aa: CASQTSGGYEQYF; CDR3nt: TGTGCCAGCCAGACTAGCGGAGGGTACGAGCAGTACTTC
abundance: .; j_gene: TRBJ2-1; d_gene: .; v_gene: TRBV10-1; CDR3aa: CASSDRNNEQFF; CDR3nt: TGCGCCAGCAGTGACCGTAACAATGAGCAGTTCTTC
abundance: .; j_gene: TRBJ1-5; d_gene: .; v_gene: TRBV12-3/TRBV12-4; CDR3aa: CASRAGAGQPQHF; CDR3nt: TGTGCCAGCAGGGCAGGGGCGGGCCAGCCCCAGCATTTT
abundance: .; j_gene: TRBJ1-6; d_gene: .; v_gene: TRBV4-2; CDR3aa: CASSQEAGSYNSPLHF; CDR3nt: TGTGCCAGCAGCCAAGAGGCCGGCTCCTATAATTCACCCCTCCACTTT
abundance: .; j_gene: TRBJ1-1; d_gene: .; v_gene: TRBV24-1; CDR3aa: CATSDLTGNTEAFF; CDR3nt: TGTGCCACCAGTGATTTGACGGGGAACACTGAAGCTTTCTTT
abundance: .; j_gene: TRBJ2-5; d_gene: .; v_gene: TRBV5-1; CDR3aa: CASSGTLTVETQYF; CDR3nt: TGCGCCAGCAGCGGGACACTCACGGTGGAGACCCAGTACTTC
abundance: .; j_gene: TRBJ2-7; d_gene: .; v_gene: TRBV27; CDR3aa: CASTPIGRGQYEQYF; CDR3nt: TGTGCCAGCACCCCCATAGGTAGGGGTCAGTACGAGCAGTACTTC
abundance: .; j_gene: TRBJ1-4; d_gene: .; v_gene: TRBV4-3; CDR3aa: CASSQGQWGEKLFF; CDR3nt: TGCGCCAGCAGCCAAGGCCAATGGGGAGAAAAACTGTTTTTT
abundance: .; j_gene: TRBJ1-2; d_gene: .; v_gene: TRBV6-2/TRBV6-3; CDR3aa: CASSQRVNYGYTF; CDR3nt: TGTGCCAGCAGCCAGAGAGTCAACTATGGCTACACCTTC
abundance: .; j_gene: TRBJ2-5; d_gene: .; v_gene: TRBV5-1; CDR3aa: CASSLVTGSLQETQYF; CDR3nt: TGCGCCAGCAGCTTGGTTACAGGTAGTCTCCAAGAGACCCAGTACTTC
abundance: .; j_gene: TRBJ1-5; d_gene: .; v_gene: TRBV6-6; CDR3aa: CASRHGGYSNQPQHF; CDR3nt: TGTGCCAGCAGGCACGGTGGTTACAGCAATCAGCCCCAGCATTTT
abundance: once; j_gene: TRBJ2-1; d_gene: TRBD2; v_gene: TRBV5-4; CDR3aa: CASSLASGRIYNEQFF; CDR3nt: TGTGCCAGCAGCTTGGCGAGCGGGAGAATCTACAATGAGCAGTTCTTC
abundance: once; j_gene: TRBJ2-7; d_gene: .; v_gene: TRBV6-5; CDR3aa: CASSTGDGGYEQYF; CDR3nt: TGTGCCAGCAGCACAGGGGACGGGGGGTACGAGCAGTACTTC
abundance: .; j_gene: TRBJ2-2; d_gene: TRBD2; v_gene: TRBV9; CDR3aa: CASSVAAGDPGELFF; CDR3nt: TGTGCCAGCAGCGTAGCCGCGGGGGACCCGGGGGAGCTGTTTTTT
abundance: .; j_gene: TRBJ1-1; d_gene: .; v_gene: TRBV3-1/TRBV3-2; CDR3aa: CASSQVRGIEAFF; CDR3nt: TGTGCCAGCAGCCAAGTCAGGGGCATTGAAGCTTTCTTT
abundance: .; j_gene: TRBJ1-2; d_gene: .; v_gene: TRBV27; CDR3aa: CASSSSGTGRGYTF; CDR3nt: TGTGCCAGCAGTTCTTCCGGGACGGGCAGGGGCTACACCTTC
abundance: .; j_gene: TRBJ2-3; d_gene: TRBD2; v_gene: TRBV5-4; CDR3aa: CASSQRGGSTDTQYF; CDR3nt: TGTGCCAGCAGCCAACGGGGGGGGTCCACAGATACGCAGTATTTT
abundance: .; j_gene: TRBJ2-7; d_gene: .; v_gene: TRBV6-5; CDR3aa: CASSFMAASTYEQYF; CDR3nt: TGTGCCAGCAGTTTCATGGCAGCTTCGACCTACGAGCAGTACTTC
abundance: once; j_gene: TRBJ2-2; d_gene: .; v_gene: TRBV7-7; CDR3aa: CASSLDRDAGELFF; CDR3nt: TGTGCTAGCAGCTTAGATCGGGACGCCGGGGAGCTGTTTTTT
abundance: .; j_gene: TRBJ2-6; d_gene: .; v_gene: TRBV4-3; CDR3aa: CASSQDLQGHTSGANVLTF; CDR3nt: TGCGCCAGCAGCCAAGATCTGCAGGGACACACCTCTGGGGCCAACGTCCTGACTTTC
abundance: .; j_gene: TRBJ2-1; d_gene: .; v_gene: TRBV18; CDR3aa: CASSPESTAKNNEQFF; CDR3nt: TGTGCCAGCTCACCCGAATCGACAGCGAAGAACAATGAGCAGTTCTTC
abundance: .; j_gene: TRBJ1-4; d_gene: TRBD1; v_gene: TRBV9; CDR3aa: CASSVSPTGGGEKLFF; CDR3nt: TGTGCCAGCAGCGTTTCGCCGACAGGGGGCGGTGAAAAACTGTTTTTT
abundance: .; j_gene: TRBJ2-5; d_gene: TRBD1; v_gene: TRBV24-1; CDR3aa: CATSKGASETQYF; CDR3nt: TGTGCCACCAGTAAGGGGGCCAGTGAGACCCAGTACTTC
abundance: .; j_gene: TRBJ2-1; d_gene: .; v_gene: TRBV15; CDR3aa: CATSYVSGSYNEQFF; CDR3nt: TGTGCCACCAGTTACGTCTCGGGATCCTACAATGAGCAGTTCTTC
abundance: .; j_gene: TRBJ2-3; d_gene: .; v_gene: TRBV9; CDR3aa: CASSVSLALDTQYF; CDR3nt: TGTGCCAGCAGCGTATCTCTGGCGTTAGATACGCAGTATTTT
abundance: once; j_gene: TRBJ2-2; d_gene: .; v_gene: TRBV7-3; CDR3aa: CASSLFPARGTGELFF; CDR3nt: TGTGCCAGCAGCTTATTTCCAGCACGAGGCACCGGGGAGCTGTTTTTT